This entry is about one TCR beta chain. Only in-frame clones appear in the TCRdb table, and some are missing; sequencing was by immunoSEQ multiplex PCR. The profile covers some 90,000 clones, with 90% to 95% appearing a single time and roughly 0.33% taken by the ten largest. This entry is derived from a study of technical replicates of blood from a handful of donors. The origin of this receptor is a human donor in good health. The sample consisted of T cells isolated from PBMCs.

CDR3 coding DNA: TGTGCCAGCACCGAATGGGGGGGAGGGCCTGGGGAGACCCAGTACTTC. This sequence encodes CASTEWGGGPGETQYF. This chain links TRBV7-2 with TRBJ2-5; 7 nucleotides align to TRBD2. Germline V lookup: CDR1 SGHTA, CDR2 FQGNSA. The V gene end was trimmed by 7 bases and the J gene end by 5 bases; junction bases not matched to a gene: 16. This CDR3 contains 16 residues.